One and the same sample provided the 8 T cell receptor beta chains below, sequenced in a study of graft-versus-host responses after intestinal transplantation. No antigen is known for these receptors. Using immunoSEQ multiplex PCR, the repertoire was profiled, and TCRdb retains in-frame clones only, with some absent. The sample consists of some 80,000 clones, about 91% of them appearing once. Sequenced here: unstimulated CD8+ T cells sorted from spleen or lymph node cells, sampled before transplant. These receptors all stem from a human donor who was the organ donor for an intestinal transplant.

The rearrangement uses TRBV27 and TRBJ2-2; 7 bases are shared with TRBD1. The CDR3 runs to 17 residues. Trimming took 5 bases from V and 6 from J; bases not matched to a gene: 15. Germline loops: CDR1 MNHEY, CDR2 SMNVEV (reference sequence). CDR3 protein: CASSGRPGQFVPGELFF. DNA for the CDR3: TGTGCCAGCAGTGGAAGACCGGGACAGTTTGTTCCCGGGGAGCTGTTTTTT.

The chain recombines TRBV7-9 with TRBJ2-5; D not certain. The J call may be wrong; the DNA end is better matched by TRBJ2-7. Germline V gene sequence: CDR1 SEHNR, CDR2 FQNEAQ (reference sequence). This CDR3 has 12 residues. The CDR3 DNA sequence: TGTGCCAGCAGCTACGTTACCTACGAGCAGTACTTC. This encodes CASSYVTYEQYF.

DNA for the CDR3: TGTGCCAGCAGCGCCGAAGCGGCAGGGGGAGTCTACGAGCAGTACTTC. Translated, it gives CASSAEAAGGVYEQYF. The genes are TRBV5-4 and TRBJ2-7; TRBD1 matches 7 bases. From germline, CDR1 is SGHNT and CDR2 YYREEE (reference sequence). Trimming removed 4 bases from V and 3 bases from J; junction bases left unmatched: 13. The CDR3 sequence is 16 residues long.

A few counts support this clone. In nucleotides, the CDR3 is TGTGCCAGTGACGCGGGCTCTGGAAACACCATATATTTT. This codes for CASDAGSGNTIYF. V and J are TRBV19 and TRBJ1-3; no firm D call. CDR1 and CDR2 from the germline V gene are LNHDA and SQIVND (reference sequence). The CDR3 is 13 residues long. Trimming removed 8 bases at V and 0 bases at J, with 8 bases between.

The chain combines TRBV6-5 with TRBJ1-1; D unclear. The CDR3 totals 14 residues. Trimming took off 5 bases at V and 0 bases at J, with 10 bases between the two ends. Germline loops: CDR1 MNHEY, CDR2 SVGAGI. CDR3 coding DNA: TGTGCCAGCAGTAGATCCAGATTGAACACTGAAGCTTTCTTT. Translation gives CASSRSRLNTEAFF.

This chain uses TRBV9 with TRBJ2-3; no clear D. CDR3 length: 16 residues. CDR1 is SGDLS, CDR2 YYNGEE, per germline. Trimming pared 0 bases from V and 5 bases from J, leaving 16 bases between. Written as DNA, the CDR3 is TGTGCCAGCAGCGTAGTTTCCCTTTCAGCGTTAGATACGCAGTATTTT. This translates into CASSVVSLSALDTQYF.

The V call is TRBV19, the J call TRBJ1-5, with TRBD1 matching 8 bases. The length of the CDR3 is 13 residues. The germline V gene encodes CDR1 LNHDA and CDR2 SQIVND (reference sequence). Trimming took 6 bases from V and 6 from J; bases not matched to a gene: 4. CDR3 DNA sequence: TGTGCCAGTAGCACAGGGGGAAGTCAGCCCCAGCATTTT. This encodes CASSTGGSQPQHF.

The rearrangement uses TRBV5-5 and TRBJ2-7; a weak D match, TRBD1 (5 bases). The CDR3 loop spans 15 amino acids. The germline V and J ends were trimmed by 0 bases and 0 bases, with 10 bases remaining between them. Per the germline V gene, CDR1 is SGHKS and CDR2 is YYEKEE (reference sequence). DNA of the CDR3: TGTGCCAGCAGCTTGGAGACAGTAGTCTCCTACGAGCAGTACTTC. It encodes CASSLETVVSYEQYF.